Below, 26 T cell receptor beta chains from the same sample are listed, as sequenced in a study of T cell changes during pregnancy in multiple sclerosis. Repertoires were generated with immunoSEQ multiplex PCR, while TCRdb's copy carries only in-frame clones and drops some. The sample lists tens of thousands of clones; approximately 92% were seen once. The source material was CD4+ T cells from peripheral blood mononuclear cells, sampled in the third trimester of pregnancy. Receptors were obtained from a female donor with multiple sclerosis, enrolled in a pregnancy study.

This chain links TRBV4-3 with TRBJ1-4; the match to TRBD1 covers 9 bases. The CDR3 totals 16 residues. The germline CDR1 and CDR2 sequences are LGHNA and YSLEER. The ends lost 5 bases at V and 3 bases at J; junction bases unmatched: 7. Here the CDR3 reads CASSWTDRGANEKLFF. DNA for the CDR3: TGCGCCAGCAGCTGGACGGACAGGGGAGCTAATGAAAAACTGTTTTTT.

The chain combines TRBV2 with TRBJ1-5; D may be TRBD1 (6 bases). The CDR3 runs 14 residues. CDR1 is SNHLY, CDR2 FYNNEI, per germline. Deletions cut 9 bases from V and 8 bases from J, with 20 bases between. The CDR3 reads CARGQPSVLKPQHF. For the CDR3, the DNA is TGTGCCAGAGGACAGCCCAGCGTACTGAAGCCCCAGCATTTT.

V usage is TRBV15 and J usage is TRBJ2-4; 13 bases fit TRBD2. CDR1 and CDR2 (germline): LNHNV, YYDKDF (reference sequence). J gave up 0 bases and V 3 bases, and 11 bases lay outside the gene matches. The CDR3 consists of 20 residues. CDR3 amino acids: CATSSRPPGLAGLAKNIQYF. CDR3 in DNA: TGTGCCACCAGCAGTAGGCCACCGGGACTAGCGGGATTAGCCAAAAACATTCAGTACTTC.

The chain is built from TRBV6-1 and TRBJ1-1; no clear D. V was shortened by 7 bases and J by 4 bases, with 10 bases between the two germline ends. This CDR3 contains 12 residues. Germline lookup yields CDR1 MNHNS and CDR2 SASEGT. CDR3 nucleotide sequence: TGTGCCAGCATCCGGAGCGGCACTGAAGCTTTCTTT. Its protein is CASIRSGTEAFF.

The gene calls are TRBV7-9 and TRBJ2-3, with D unresolved. This CDR3 comprises 13 residues. CDR1 is SEHNR, CDR2 FQNEAQ, per germline (reference sequence). V dropped 2 bases and J dropped 1 base, with 4 bases sitting between them. The CDR3 here is CASSLQGTDTQYF. CDR3 DNA: TGTGCCAGCAGCTTACAGGGCACAGATACGCAGTATTTT. Variable domain in full (rest from reference TRBV7-9 and TRBJ2-3): DTGVSQNPRHKITKRGQNVTFRCDPISEHNRLYWYRQTLGQGPEFLTYFQNEAQLEKSRLLSDRFSAERPKGSFSTLEIQRTEQGDSAMYLCASSLQGTDTQYFGPGTRLTVL.

The J gene is TRBJ1-2, the V gene TRBV4-1; 9 nucleotides match TRBD1. CDR1 and CDR2 from the germline V gene are MGHRA and YSYEKL. J gave up 5 bases and V 2 bases, and 3 bases lay outside the gene matches. The CDR3 totals 14 residues. The CDR3 loop reads CASSQPGQGYGYTF. DNA for the CDR3: TGCGCCAGCAGCCAACCGGGACAGGGATATGGCTACACCTTC.

This clone has a single count. This chain connects TRBV6-4 to TRBJ2-3; 7 bases line up with TRBD2. Germline trimming cut 5 bases from V and 3 bases from J; bases unmatched to any gene: 8. CDR3 length: 15 residues. Germline V CDR1 and CDR2: MRHNA, SNTAGT. The CDR3 region has the DNA TGTGCCAGCAGTTTCAATGGACTAGAAACAGATACGCAGTATTTT. Its protein product is CASSFNGLETDTQYF.

The rearrangement joins TRBV6-1 to TRBJ1-1; 8 nucleotides match TRBD1. The CDR3 covers 13 residues. Looked up from germline, CDR1 is MNHNS and CDR2 is SASEGT. V shed 3 bases, J shed 5 bases, and the junction held 2 bases outside the gene matches. CDR3 region: CASSDRGLTEAFF. The CDR3 nucleotides read TGTGCCAGCAGTGACAGGGGGCTTACTGAAGCTTTCTTT.

This rearrangement joins TRBV14 to TRBJ1-2; the D is unclear. Germline CDR1 and CDR2: SGHDN and FVKESK. The CDR3 consists of 14 residues. V lost 4 bases and J 3 bases, leaving 12 bases between the germline ends. The CDR3, as DNA: TGTGCCAGCAGCCCAAACAACGCTGACTATGGCTACACCTTC. It is translated as CASSPNNADYGYTF.

V gene TRBV7-9 combines with J gene TRBJ2-7; 9 bases are a match to TRBD1. V gave up 5 bases and J gave up 3 bases; unmatched junction bases: 11. Germline CDR1 SEHNR, CDR2 FQNEAQ (reference sequence). This CDR3 is 16 amino acids long. The CDR3 DNA follows: TGTGCCAGCAGCCCATCCCCCGGGACAGGGAACTACGAGCAGTACTTC. It specifies CASSPSPGTGNYEQYF.

A remark on this clone: One junction end disagrees with the germline gene, perhaps due to a read error. V gene TRBV16 combines with J gene TRBJ2-7; D is ambiguous. The germline V gene has CDR1 KGHSY and CDR2 FQNENV. This CDR3 spans 12 amino acids. The CDR3, as DNA: TGTGCCAGCAACCAATTCCACTACGAGCAGTACTTC. It encodes CASNQFHYEQYF.

The CDR3 region has the DNA TGTGCCAGCAGCTCCAGGACTAGCGGGAGCACAGATACGCAGTATTTT. Translation: CASSSRTSGSTDTQYF. The chain combines TRBV11-3 with TRBJ2-3; 11 bases align to TRBD2. CDR3 length: 16 residues. V shed 4 bases and J 0 bases; nucleotides not matched to a gene: 3. Germline V gives CDR1 SGHNT, CDR2 YENEEA.

The chain is built from TRBV4-2 and TRBJ1-5, with D possibly being TRBD1 (5 bases). This CDR3 comprises 14 residues. Germline CDR1 LGHNA, CDR2 YNFKEQ. Trimming shortened V by 1 base and J by 8 bases, and 12 bases separated the two germline ends. CDR3 loop: CASSQGAGDKPQHF. CDR3 DNA: TGTGCCAGCAGCCAAGGAGCGGGGGATAAGCCCCAGCATTTT.

The V and J genes are TRBV2 and TRBJ1-4; 8 nucleotides agree with TRBD1. The CDR3 totals 14 residues. Trimming at V came to 6 bases and at J to 7 bases, leaving 7 bases not matched to a gene. The germline CDR1 and CDR2 sequences are SNHLY and FYNNEI. The CDR3 protein is CASRELRGREKLFF. In nucleotides, the CDR3 is TGTGCCAGCAGGGAACTCAGGGGGCGTGAAAAACTGTTTTTT.

The rearrangement uses TRBV9 and TRBJ2-1; 10 nucleotides match TRBD2. Unmatched junction bases numbered 7, after V lost 0 bases and J lost 4 bases. Germline V gene lookup returns CDR1 SGDLS and CDR2 YYNGEE. This CDR3 has 17 residues. The CDR3 DNA is TGTGCCAGCAGCGTAGCTATCACTAGCGGGGCATACAATGAGCAGTTCTTC. Its translation is CASSVAITSGAYNEQFF.

The chain employs TRBV2 and TRBJ2-4, with D perhaps matching TRBD1 (6 bases). The V and J ends lost 4 bases and 15 bases respectively, with 19 bases between them. The CDR3 loop spans 13 amino acids. Germline V gene lookup returns CDR1 SNHLY and CDR2 FYNNEI. CDR3 protein: CASSARAGEGGYF. The DNA of the CDR3 is TGTGCCAGCAGTGCTCGCGCCGGAGAAGGGGGGTACTTC.

This clone was found a few times. The rearrangement joins TRBV15 to TRBJ1-1, with TRBD1 matching over 7 bases. The germline CDR1 and CDR2 sequences are LNHNV and YYDKDF (reference sequence). This CDR3 comprises 14 residues. Trimming removed 3 bases from V and 2 bases from J; junction bases left unmatched: 3. The CDR3 sequence: CATSSHRGNTEAFF. As DNA, the CDR3 is TGTGCCACCAGCAGCCACAGGGGAAACACTGAAGCTTTCTTT.

The chain is built from TRBV7-9 and TRBJ2-1; TRBD1 aligns across 7 bases. The CDR3 is 16 amino acids. J was trimmed by 5 bases and V by 0 bases; bases with no gene match: 7. The germline gives CDR1 SEHNR, CDR2 FQNEAQ (reference sequence). The CDR3 coding sequence is TGTGCCAGCAGCTTAGCACCAGGGGGATGGGACAATGAGCAGTTCTTC. Its protein product is CASSLAPGGWDNEQFF.

This rearrangement joins TRBV5-1 to TRBJ2-3; 10 bases map to TRBD1. In germline, CDR1 is SGHRS, CDR2 YFSETQ. V lost 0 bases to trimming and J lost 3 bases; unmatched junction nucleotides: 1. The CDR3 runs to 15 residues. The chain's CDR3 is CASSLGQGATDTQYF. For the CDR3, the DNA is TGCGCCAGCAGCTTGGGACAGGGGGCAACAGATACGCAGTATTTT.

This chain links TRBV5-6 with TRBJ2-1; 9 bases are a match to TRBD1. V lost 2 bases and J lost 4; bases outside the gene matches: 10. Germline-derived CDR1 and CDR2 are SGHDT and YYEEEE. This CDR3 comprises 17 residues. CDR3 protein: CASSLGTGTGGYNEQFF. The CDR3, as DNA: TGTGCCAGCAGCTTAGGGACAGGGACAGGAGGATACAATGAGCAGTTCTTC.

This clone was detected once. The rearrangement joins TRBV11-2 to TRBJ1-3, with 9 positions matching TRBD1. The CDR3 spans 17 residues. Trimming at V came to 2 bases and at J to 0 bases, leaving 5 bases not matched to a gene. Per the germline V gene, CDR1 is SGHAT and CDR2 is FQNNGV. DNA of the CDR3: TGTGCCAGCAGCTTAAGGACAGGGGCCTTCTCTGGAAACACCATATATTTT. Protein: CASSLRTGAFSGNTIYF.

The chain carries TRBV19 and TRBJ1-1, with TRBD1 matching over 9 bases. J was trimmed by 5 bases and V by 5 bases; bases with no gene match: 9. The CDR3 contains 15 residues. The germline CDR1 and CDR2 sequences are LNHDA and SQIVND (reference sequence). The chain's CDR3 is CASSADRGGRTEAFF. The CDR3 region has the DNA TGTGCCAGTAGTGCGGACAGGGGCGGGAGAACTGAAGCTTTCTTT.

This clone was observed a single time. The chain links TRBV27 to TRBJ1-3, with TRBD1 as a possible D gene (5 bases). CDR1 is MNHEY, CDR2 SMNVEV, per germline (reference sequence). Trimming removed 5 bases from V and 0 bases from J, with 20 bases in between. This CDR3 comprises 18 residues. Here the CDR3 DNA reads TGTGCCAGCAGTCTCCGACCGGGACTCGCGAGCTCTGGAAACACCATATATTTT. Residues: CASSLRPGLASSGNTIYF.

V usage is TRBV21-1 and J usage is TRBJ1-2; the table's TRBD1 call for D was not verified on the DNA. TRBV21-1 is recorded as a pseudogene. The length of the CDR3 is 12 residues. The CDR3 spells CASSKALRDNTF. The DNA for the CDR3 is TGTGCCAGCAGCAAAGCGCTGAGGGACAATACCTTC.

The chain joins TRBV6-6 to TRBJ2-5, with D possibly matching TRBD2 (6 bases). Trimming stripped 5 bases from V and 8 bases from J, with 18 bases between. Germline V gene data show CDR1 as MNHNY and CDR2 as SVGAGI (reference sequence). This CDR3 region has 14 residues. The CDR3 sequence: CASSRETSDPTQYF. CDR3 DNA: TGTGCCAGCAGTCGAGAGACTAGTGATCCTACCCAGTACTTC.

The chain is built from TRBV4-3 and TRBJ2-3, with TRBD2 identical over 11 bases. In germline, CDR1 is LGHNA, CDR2 YSLEER. V gave up 1 base and J gave up 5 bases; unmatched junction bases: 5. CDR3 length: 16 amino acids. CDR3 in DNA: TGCGCCAGCAGCCAAGGACTAGCGGGGTCCCTAGATACGCAGTATTTT. Translated, it gives CASSQGLAGSLDTQYF.